One sample yielded the 18 T cell receptor beta chains listed below, sequenced in a study of shared clonotypes between healthy human individuals (dated by TCRdb to 2020 to 2022). Library generation was performed with the immunoSEQ multiplex PCR assay. As stored in TCRdb, this immuneACCESS dataset retains in-frame rearrangements with V and J assigned. A fraction of the clones does not appear; measured against another copy, unresolved V genes explain less than half of the discrepancy, and the remainder lacks a known reason. The sample yields around 2.5 million clones; over 85% were counted once. The ten largest clonotypes hold about 0.34% of the sample. What was sequenced was naive CD4+ T cells from PBMCs. Read against the paper, the sample's cell subset or site label means: CD45RA+ positively selected. The receptor source for this set is a young man in good health. Some clones in this sample may be carry-over from other donors' samples.

This chain uses TRBV4-2 with TRBJ1-4; D remains ambiguous. V lost 3 bases, J lost 5 bases, and 19 bases lay in between. The CDR3 loop spans 17 amino acids. The germline gives CDR1 LGHNA, CDR2 YNFKEQ. This CDR3 reads CASSHPLTAAPNEKLFF. In nucleotides, the CDR3 is TGTGCCAGCAGCCACCCACTTACAGCAGCACCAAATGAAAAACTGTTTTTT.

This clone was counted a few times. This chain uses TRBV2 with TRBJ1-5, with TRBD1 matching over 10 bases. The CDR3 has 15 amino acids. In germline, CDR1 is SNHLY, CDR2 FYNNEI. With 5 bases clipped from V and 5 bases from J, the junction kept 6 bases outside the gene matches. The CDR3 sequence: CASSTRTGGDQPQHF. The CDR3 bases are TGTGCCAGCAGTACAAGGACAGGGGGAGATCAGCCCCAGCATTTT.

The chain employs TRBV28 and TRBJ1-2; TRBD1 is a possible D gene (6 bases). This CDR3 has 15 residues. Trimming took 4 bases from V and 4 from J, leaving 16 bases between them. Germline V gives CDR1 MDHEN, CDR2 SYDVKM. The DNA for the CDR3 is TGTGCCAGCAGTTCGGATTCTGGGGGCGGCTATGGCTACACCTTC. It yields the protein CASSSDSGGGYGYTF.

The V gene is TRBV19, the J gene TRBJ1-2; TRBD1 aligns across 10 bases. Unmatched junction bases numbered 8, after V lost 9 bases and J lost 7 bases. The CDR3 sequence is 13 residues long. The germline gives CDR1 LNHDA, CDR2 SQIVND (reference sequence). This CDR3 is CASLRQGASGYTF. The CDR3 DNA sequence: TGTGCCAGCCTCCGACAGGGGGCCAGTGGCTACACCTTC.

V is TRBV5-1 and J is TRBJ2-1, with TRBD1 matching over 9 bases. CDR1 is SGHRS and CDR2 is YFSETQ in the germline V gene. The CDR3 loop spans 15 amino acids. J was trimmed by 8 bases and V by 3 bases; bases with no gene match: 9. The CDR3 DNA reads TGCGCCAGCAGCTCATACGGGACAGGGATTGATGAGCAGTTCTTC. Translation: CASSSYGTGIDEQFF.

V is TRBV14 and J is TRBJ1-4; D might be TRBD1 (6 bases). The germline CDR1 and CDR2 sequences are SGHDN and FVKESK. The CDR3 totals 16 residues. Trimming stripped 0 bases from V and 8 bases from J, with 16 bases between. This CDR3 is CASSQDLRGKGEKLFF. The CDR3 region has the DNA TGTGCCAGCAGCCAAGATCTAAGGGGGAAGGGGGAAAAACTGTTTTTT.

The chain joins TRBV9 to TRBJ1-4, with 10 bases lining up with TRBD1. The CDR3 is 16 amino acids. Unmatched junction bases numbered 3, after V lost 4 bases and J lost 0 bases. Germline V gene data show CDR1 as SGDLS and CDR2 as YYNGEE. The CDR3 nucleotides read TGTGCCAGCAGCCGACAGGGGGCCGCAACTAATGAAAAACTGTTTTTT. This gives the protein CASSRQGAATNEKLFF.

The chain is built from TRBV6-1 and TRBJ1-6; no firm D call. Germline CDR1 and CDR2: MNHNS and SASEGT. Trimming removed 7 bases at V and 7 bases at J, with 11 bases between. This CDR3 region has 13 residues. Written as DNA, the CDR3 is TGTGCCAGCATTGAGGTCCGAAATTCACCCCTCCACTTT. Amino acid sequence: CASIEVRNSPLHF.

This chain joins TRBV6-1 and TRBJ1-2; D might be TRBD1 (5 bases). V was trimmed by 7 bases and J by 4 bases, leaving 10 bases between them. CDR1 MNHNS and CDR2 SASEGT come from the germline V gene. This CDR3 spans 12 amino acids. CDR3 amino acids: CASTGGTYGYTF. CDR3 in DNA: TGTGCCAGCACGGGCGGGACCTATGGCTACACCTTC.

This clone was counted once. This chain links TRBV5-6 with TRBJ1-4; weak D call: TRBD1 (6 bases). The CDR3 has 16 residues. Germline CDR1 reads SGHDT; CDR2 reads YYEEEE. The V and J ends lost 4 bases and 7 bases respectively, with 20 bases between them. The DNA for the CDR3 is TGTGCCAGCAGCGCCGGGGCGAGGGGGGTTCGTGAAAAACTGTTTTTT. Amino acid sequence: CASSAGARGVREKLFF.

V and J are TRBV18 and TRBJ1-5, with TRBD1 as a possible D gene (5 bases). The CDR3 sequence is 13 residues long. Germline values: CDR1 KGHSH, CDR2 LQKENI. Trimming removed 5 bases at V and 3 bases at J, with 8 bases between. The CDR3 is CASSRGTNQPQHF. The CDR3 DNA reads as TGTGCCAGCTCAAGAGGGACCAATCAGCCCCAGCATTTT.

This clone was recorded once. V gene TRBV11-3 combines with J gene TRBJ2-7, with 9 bases matching TRBD1. Germline trimming cut 1 base from V and 5 bases from J; bases unmatched to any gene: 6. CDR1 and CDR2 from the germline V gene are SGHNT and YENEEA. This CDR3 spans 15 amino acids. Here the CDR3 reads CASSLGGTGSNEQYF. Here the CDR3 DNA reads TGTGCCAGCAGCTTAGGTGGGACAGGGAGCAACGAGCAGTACTTC.

The chain uses TRBV5-1 and TRBJ2-7; D remains ambiguous. The germline V gene encodes CDR1 SGHRS and CDR2 YFSETQ. V was trimmed by 4 bases and J by 4 bases, leaving 15 bases between them. There are 14 residues in the CDR3. Written as DNA, the CDR3 is TGCGCCAGCAGCCCGGACCGCTCTGAGTACGAGCAGTACTTC. It encodes CASSPDRSEYEQYF.

The chain joins TRBV7-2 to TRBJ1-4; no clear D gene. Germline-derived CDR1 and CDR2 are SGHTA and FQGNSA. CDR3 length: 13 residues. V was clipped by 1 base and J by 12 bases, with 12 bases between them. The CDR3 loop reads CASSLGGQRQLFF. CDR3 nucleotides: TGTGCCAGCAGCTTAGGTGGCCAGAGGCAACTGTTTTTT. Complete variable domain (other parts from reference TRBV7-2 and TRBJ1-4): GAGVSQSPSNKVTEKGKDVELRCDPISGHTALYWYRQSLGQGLEFLIYFQGNSAPDKSGLPSDRFSAERTGGSVSTLTIQRTQQEDSAVYLCASSLGGQRQLFFGSGTQLSVL.

This chain links TRBV6-1 with TRBJ1-5; TRBD1 is a possible D gene (6 bases). The CDR3 consists of 15 residues. CDR1 is MNHNS, CDR2 SASEGT, per germline. V gave up 6 bases and J gave up 7 bases, with 19 bases separating them. The CDR3 here is CASRPGPAGEQPQHF. The CDR3 nucleotides read TGTGCCAGCAGACCGGGCCCCGCAGGGGAGCAGCCCCAGCATTTT.

This clone was recorded only once. The chain combines TRBV7-2 with TRBJ2-3, with no clear D. V was cut by 8 bases and J by 5 bases, with 14 bases left in between. The V gene's germline CDR1 is SGHTA and CDR2 FQGNSA. The CDR3 length is 13 residues. The CDR3 spells CASGSREGDTQYF. Here the CDR3 DNA reads TGTGCCAGCGGCTCCCGAGAAGGAGATACGCAGTATTTT.

CDR3 sequence reads: CASSVQVLAGRSYNEQFF. The DNA for the CDR3 is TGTGCCAGCAGTGTCCAGGTACTAGCGGGTCGCTCCTACAATGAGCAGTTCTTC. The V and J genes are TRBV6-1 and TRBJ2-1; 9 positions match TRBD2. Trimming cost V 4 bases and J 0 bases; bases outside gene matches: 10. The CDR3 is 18 amino acids. Germline V gene data show CDR1 as MNHNS and CDR2 as SASEGT.

This chain joins TRBV28 and TRBJ2-3, with TRBD1 matching 8 bases. V lost 6 bases to trimming and J lost 2 bases; unmatched junction nucleotides: 4. CDR1 and CDR2 (germline): MDHEN, SYDVKM. This CDR3 spans 14 amino acids. The CDR3 is CASRPGQDTDTQYF. As DNA, the CDR3 is TGTGCCAGCAGGCCGGGACAGGACACAGATACGCAGTATTTT.